The 3 T cell receptor beta chains below all came from one sample that was sequenced in a study of blood T cell repertoires in COVID-19. TCRdb's table, derived via immunoSEQ multiplex PCR, lists solely in-frame clones and lacks some. The table has 120,000 or so clones, approximately 90% seen once; the top ten hold about 1.6%. The sample taken for sequencing was peripheral blood. The receptors derive from a human donor in a cohort sampled during active COVID-19.

The rearrangement uses TRBV28 and TRBJ1-2, with D perhaps TRBD1 (5 bases). CDR3 size: 15 residues. The ends were cut back, 7 bases at V and 3 bases at J, with 18 bases in the middle. Germline V gene sequence: CDR1 MDHEN, CDR2 SYDVKM. Written as DNA, the CDR3 is TGTGCCAGCACCCCTGAGGCAGGGTACTACTATGGCTACACCTTC. This translates into CASTPEAGYYYGYTF.

This rearrangement joins TRBV11-2 to TRBJ2-7; D is possibly TRBD2 (6 bases). CDR3 length equals 16 residues. V was clipped by 2 bases and J by 0 bases, with 14 bases between them. CDR1 and CDR2 from the germline V gene are SGHAT and FQNNGV. The CDR3 DNA reads as TGTGCCAGCAGCTTATTGGCGGGGAGCTCCTCCTACGAGCAGTACTTC. It codes for CASSLLAGSSSYEQYF.

The gene calls are TRBV13 and TRBJ2-3; 10 positions agree with TRBD2. This CDR3 has 16 residues. Per the germline V gene, CDR1 is PRHDT and CDR2 is FYEKMQ (reference sequence). The J segment lost 2 bases and the V segment lost 4 bases, leaving 6 bases of the junction unmatched. The CDR3 DNA reads TGTGCCAGCAGCTATTGGACTAGCGGAATCACAGATACGCAGTATTTT. Protein product: CASSYWTSGITDTQYF.